Listed below are T cell receptor beta chains from one sample, sequenced in a study of cytotoxic CD8 clonotypes in ibrutinib-treated CLL. Sequencing was performed with immunoSEQ multiplex PCR; in TCRdb, only in-frame clones are kept and a portion is missing. Of 110,000 to 150,000 clones listed, approximately 80% are singletons. The sequencing here drew on PBMCs, taken after 12 months of ibrutinib treatment. Receptors originate from a human donor with chronic lymphocytic leukemia. The CDR3 runs from the conserved cysteine through the conserved F or W. The D gene is left open where the match is weak. The size field is filled for only some rows; it gives once, few, many or a size class.

V	D	size	length	J	CDR3
TRBV18	.	.	15	TRBJ1-1	CASSPIGGLSAEAFF
TRBV4-3	TRBD2	.	15	TRBJ2-1	CASRPDSGSYNEQFF
TRBV4-2	.	once	16	TRBJ1-3	CASSQGWESSGNTIYF
TRBV28	.	.	14	TRBJ1-5	CASSSQGGNQPQHF
TRBV18	.	.	12	TRBJ2-7	CASSAYRDEQYF
TRBV27	TRBD1	few	18	TRBJ2-6	CASSQSQGAHFGANVLTF
TRBV7-2	TRBD2	.	18	TRBJ2-3	CASSFPRLAGGLGDTQYF
TRBV6-5	.	.	11	TRBJ2-2	CASSRTGELFF
TRBV19	.	.	11	TRBJ1-1	CASSINSQAFF
TRBV5-1	TRBD2	.	16	TRBJ2-1	CASSFSSASGGTRQFF
TRBV9	TRBD2	.	16	TRBJ2-3	CASSHSKREGTDTQYF
TRBV19	TRBD1	.	14	TRBJ2-7	CASSAQGASYEQYF
TRBV27	TRBD1	few	16	TRBJ1-3	CASSLSRGTAGNTIYF
TRBV5-5	TRBD2	.	18	TRBJ2-7	CASSTGRAGGLFSYEQYF
TRBV6-5	TRBD1	.	13	TRBJ1-3	CASYRGPGNTIYF
TRBV4-1	TRBD1	once	15	TRBJ2-1	CASSPSQGAYNEQFF
TRBV5-1	.	.	14	TRBJ1-5	CASSLDSLNQPQHF
TRBV6-5	.	.	16	TRBJ2-3	CASSSIRAEITDTQYF
TRBV18	TRBD2	.	17	TRBJ2-7	CASSPPHSGARSYEQYF
TRBV18	.	few	15	TRBJ2-6	CASSPPSTGANVLTF
TRBV9	TRBD2	.	16	TRBJ2-7	CASSLSSGTSVYEQYF
TRBV21-1	.	.	12	TRBJ1-1	CARVKRNTEAFF
TRBV5-8	.	.	13	TRBJ1-3	CASSVGVRNTIYF
TRBV4-2	TRBD2	few	15	TRBJ2-7	CASSPSGTRQYEQYF
TRBV28	TRBD2	.	18	TRBJ2-5	CASSYLGLAGGSQETQYF
TRBV5-1	TRBD1	.	14	TRBJ2-5	CATCRDREQETQYF
TRBV14	.	many	14	TRBJ1-1	CASSPYGLNTEAFF
TRBV5-1	TRBD2	.	16	TRBJ2-7	CASSTTSGRTAFEQYF
TRBV25-1	.	.	13	TRBJ2-1	CASRRGSQNEQFF
TRBV6-1	TRBD1	few	16	TRBJ1-5	CASSEGTGSSNQPQHF
TRBV18	.	.	14	TRBJ1-1	CASSTGRGNTEAFF
TRBV5-8	.	.	13	TRBJ1-4	CASSLADGEKLFF
TRBV6-5	.	.	14	TRBJ1-4	CASSLGGGGEKLFF
TRBV30	TRBD1	.	14	TRBJ2-7	CAWSGDRGLFEQYF
TRBV18	TRBD2	.	18	TRBJ2-7	CASSRLAGGSGSSYEQYF